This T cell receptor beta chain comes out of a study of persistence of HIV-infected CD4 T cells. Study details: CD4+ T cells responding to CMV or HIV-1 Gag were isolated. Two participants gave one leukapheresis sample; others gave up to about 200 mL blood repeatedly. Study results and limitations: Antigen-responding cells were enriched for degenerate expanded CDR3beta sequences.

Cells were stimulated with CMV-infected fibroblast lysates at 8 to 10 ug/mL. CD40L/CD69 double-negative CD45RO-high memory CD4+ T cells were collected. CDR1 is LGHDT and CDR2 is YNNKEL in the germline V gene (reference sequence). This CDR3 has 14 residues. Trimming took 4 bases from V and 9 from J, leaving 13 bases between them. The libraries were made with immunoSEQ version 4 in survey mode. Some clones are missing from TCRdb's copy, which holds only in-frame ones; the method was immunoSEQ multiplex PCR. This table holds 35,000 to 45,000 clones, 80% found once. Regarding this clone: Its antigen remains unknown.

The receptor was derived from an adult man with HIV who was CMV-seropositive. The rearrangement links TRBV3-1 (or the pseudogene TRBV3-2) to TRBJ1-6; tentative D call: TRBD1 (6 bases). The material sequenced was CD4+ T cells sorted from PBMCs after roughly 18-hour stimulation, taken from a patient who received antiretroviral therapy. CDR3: CASSPRQEASPLHF. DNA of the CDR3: TGTGCCAGCAGCCCAAGACAGGAGGCTTCACCCCTCCACTTT.